The source of this T cell receptor (beta chain) is a study of T cells after yellow fever vaccination. On the study more broadly: Those fractions that held only low numbers of cells were prepared using the SMART-Seq v4 Ultra Low Input RNA kit.

A 5'RACE template-switching step, the method used to make TCR cDNA, added a universal primer site and UMIs. Via MiXCR, TCRdb re-called the 5' RACE reads, giving one row per CDR3 protein. The repertoire includes a few hundred thousand distinct CDR3 sequences, over 3.5% of them detected once, and around 25% sits in the top ten. General study findings and limits: CD4 and CD8 compartments shared a small share of clonotypes. Compared with primary, the secondary response was weaker and peaked at day 5, not 15.

The V end lost 2 bases, the J end lost 1 base, and 9 bases lay between the germline ends. This CDR3 is built from 15 residues. Germline lookup yields CDR1 MNHEY and CDR2 SMNVEV (reference sequence). To note about this clonotype: The antigen is unknown.

Sequencing used PBMCs, obtained 5 days after the yellow fever booster vaccination. The chain carries TRBV27 and TRBJ2-1; D call uncertain. The clonotype originates from a man younger than 35 who received the YFV17D yellow fever vaccine. This CDR3 is CASSLIEGSYNEQFF. Here the CDR3 DNA reads TGTGCCAGCAGTTTAATTGAAGGATCCTACAATGAGCAGTTCTTC.